The T cell receptor (beta chain) described here comes from a study of blood T cell repertoires in COVID-19. Across the whole study: Sites in the United States, Italy and Spain provided acute and convalescent COVID-19 samples.

Germline lookup yields CDR1 SGHVS and CDR2 FQNEAQ. This CDR3 region has 13 residues. The ends were cut back, 2 bases at V and 4 bases at J, with 8 bases in the middle. Under the authors' procedure: Estimation of nucleated cell counts relied on the amplification of reference gene primers. Using immunoSEQ multiplex PCR, the repertoire was profiled, and TCRdb retains in-frame clones only, with some absent. V, J and clone size derive from that table, while D and trimming were established from the DNA sequence. The sample gives about 74,000 clones, over 75% of which show up once; less than 3% is in the top ten.

The material sequenced was peripheral blood. This sequence was found in a man aged 65 to 79 with active or convalescent COVID-19. The chain couples TRBV7-8 to TRBJ1-2; a possible D gene is TRBD1 (5 bases). CDR3 loop: CASSLRGLYGYTF. DNA for the CDR3: TGTGCCAGCAGCTTAAGGGGCCTCTATGGCTACACCTTC.